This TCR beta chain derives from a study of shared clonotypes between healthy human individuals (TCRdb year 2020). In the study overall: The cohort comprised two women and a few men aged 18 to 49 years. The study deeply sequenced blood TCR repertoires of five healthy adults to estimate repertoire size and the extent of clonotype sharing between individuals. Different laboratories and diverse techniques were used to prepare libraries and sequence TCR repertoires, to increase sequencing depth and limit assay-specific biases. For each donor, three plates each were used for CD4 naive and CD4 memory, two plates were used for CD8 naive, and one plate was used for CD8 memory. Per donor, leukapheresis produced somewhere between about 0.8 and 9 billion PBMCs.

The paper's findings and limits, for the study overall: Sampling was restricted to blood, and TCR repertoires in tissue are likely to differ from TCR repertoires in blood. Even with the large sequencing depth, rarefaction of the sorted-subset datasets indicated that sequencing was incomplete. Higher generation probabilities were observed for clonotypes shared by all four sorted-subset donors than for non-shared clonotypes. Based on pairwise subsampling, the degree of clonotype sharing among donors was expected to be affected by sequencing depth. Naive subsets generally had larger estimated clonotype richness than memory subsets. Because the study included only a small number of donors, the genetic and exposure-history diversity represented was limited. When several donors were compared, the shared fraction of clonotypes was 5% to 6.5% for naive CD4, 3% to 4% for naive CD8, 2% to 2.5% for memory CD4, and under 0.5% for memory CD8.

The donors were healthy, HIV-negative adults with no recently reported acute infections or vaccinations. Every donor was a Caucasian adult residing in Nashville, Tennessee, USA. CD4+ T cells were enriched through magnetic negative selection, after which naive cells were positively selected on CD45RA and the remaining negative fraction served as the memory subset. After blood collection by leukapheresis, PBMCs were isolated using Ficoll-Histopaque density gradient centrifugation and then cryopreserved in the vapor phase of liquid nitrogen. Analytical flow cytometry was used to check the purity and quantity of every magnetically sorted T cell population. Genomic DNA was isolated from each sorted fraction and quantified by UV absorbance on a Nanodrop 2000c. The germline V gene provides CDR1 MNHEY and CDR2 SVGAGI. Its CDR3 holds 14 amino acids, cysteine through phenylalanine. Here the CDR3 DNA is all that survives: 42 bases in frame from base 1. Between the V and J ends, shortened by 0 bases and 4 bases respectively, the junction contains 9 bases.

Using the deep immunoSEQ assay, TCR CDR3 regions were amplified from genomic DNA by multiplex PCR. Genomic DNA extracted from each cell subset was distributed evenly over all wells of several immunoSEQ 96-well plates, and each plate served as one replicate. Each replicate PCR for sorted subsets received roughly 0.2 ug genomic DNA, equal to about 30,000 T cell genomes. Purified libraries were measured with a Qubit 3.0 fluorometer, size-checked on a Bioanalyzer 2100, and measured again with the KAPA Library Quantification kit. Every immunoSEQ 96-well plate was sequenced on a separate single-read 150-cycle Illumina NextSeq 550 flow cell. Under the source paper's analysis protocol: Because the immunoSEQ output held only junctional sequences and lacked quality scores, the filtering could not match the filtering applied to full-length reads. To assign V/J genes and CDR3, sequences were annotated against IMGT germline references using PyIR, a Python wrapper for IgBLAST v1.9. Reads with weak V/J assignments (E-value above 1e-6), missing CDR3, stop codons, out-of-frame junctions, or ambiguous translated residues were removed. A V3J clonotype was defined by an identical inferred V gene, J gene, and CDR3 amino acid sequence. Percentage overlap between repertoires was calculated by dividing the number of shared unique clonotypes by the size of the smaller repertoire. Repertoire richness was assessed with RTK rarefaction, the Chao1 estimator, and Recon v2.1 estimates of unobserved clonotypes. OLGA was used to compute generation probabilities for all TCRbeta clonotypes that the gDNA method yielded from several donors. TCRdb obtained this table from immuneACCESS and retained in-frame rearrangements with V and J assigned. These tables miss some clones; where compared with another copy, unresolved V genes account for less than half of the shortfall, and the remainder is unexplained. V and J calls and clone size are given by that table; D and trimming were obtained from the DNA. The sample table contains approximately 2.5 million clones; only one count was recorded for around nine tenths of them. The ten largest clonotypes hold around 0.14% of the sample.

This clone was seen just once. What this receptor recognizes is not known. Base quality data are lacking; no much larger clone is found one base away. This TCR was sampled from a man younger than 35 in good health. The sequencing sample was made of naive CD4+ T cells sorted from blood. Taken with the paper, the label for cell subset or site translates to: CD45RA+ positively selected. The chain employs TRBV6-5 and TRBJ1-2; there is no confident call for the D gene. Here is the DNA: TGTGCCAGCAGTTACTCGGCCACCTCCTATGGCTACACCTTC. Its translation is CASSYSATSYGYTF.